Reported below is one TCR beta chain. Its antigen is undetermined. The data originate from a study of radiotherapy plus CTLA-4 blockade in lung cancer. Overall study context: For around 18% of patients, objective responses occurred, and just over 30% had disease control.

Germline assignment: CDR1 SQVTM and CDR2 ANQGSEA. The CDR3 is 13 residues long. V lost 8 bases and J lost 6, with 20 bases in between. Treatment of patients with chemo-refractory metastatic non-small-cell lung cancer consisted of focal radiation plus CTLA-4 blockade with ipilimumab. Study results and caveats: In blood, after radiotherapy plus ipilimumab, tumor-derived TCR clones expanded.

TCRdb's table, derived via immunoSEQ multiplex PCR, lists solely in-frame clones and lacks some. This table holds roughly 90,000 clones, roughly 80% found once. The chain uses TRBV29-1 and TRBJ2-7, with TRBD1 as a possible D gene (5 bases). Sequenced material: peripheral blood, taken from a patient treated with radiotherapy plus ipilimumab. This clonotype was obtained from a human donor with non-small cell lung cancer that progressed on radiotherapy plus ipilimumab. As DNA, the CDR3 is TGCAGCTTCCCACAGGAACAGTCGGGCGAGCAGTACTTC. Its protein product is CSFPQEQSGEQYF.